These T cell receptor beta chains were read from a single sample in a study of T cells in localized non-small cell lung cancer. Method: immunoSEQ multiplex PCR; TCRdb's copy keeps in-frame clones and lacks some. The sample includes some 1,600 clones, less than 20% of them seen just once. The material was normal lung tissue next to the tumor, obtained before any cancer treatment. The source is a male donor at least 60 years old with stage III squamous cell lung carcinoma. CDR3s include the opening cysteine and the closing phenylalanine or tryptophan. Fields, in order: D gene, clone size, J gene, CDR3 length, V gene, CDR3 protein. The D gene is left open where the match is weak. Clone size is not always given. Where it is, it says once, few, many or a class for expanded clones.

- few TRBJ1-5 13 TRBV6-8 CASRGSWNQPQHF
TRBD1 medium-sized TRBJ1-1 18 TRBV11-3 CASSFQGSGTDLNTEAFF
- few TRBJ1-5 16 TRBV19 CASSLRGEGGNQPQHF
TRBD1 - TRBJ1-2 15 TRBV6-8 CASSYSGTANYGYTF
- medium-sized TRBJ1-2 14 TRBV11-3 CASSDFGTPGGYTF
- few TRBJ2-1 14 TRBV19 CASSMVGRYNEQFF
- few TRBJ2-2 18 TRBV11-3 CASSPLGRGALNTGELFF
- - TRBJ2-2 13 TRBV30 CAWTYGQTGELFF
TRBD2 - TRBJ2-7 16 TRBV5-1 CASSSGTSGPSYEQYF
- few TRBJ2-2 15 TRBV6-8 CAIRSGPSSTGELFF
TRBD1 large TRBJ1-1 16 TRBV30 CAWSGSVTGANTEAFF
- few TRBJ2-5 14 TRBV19 CASSTAWGRETQYF
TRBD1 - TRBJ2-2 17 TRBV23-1 CASSPRPGTGVTGELFF
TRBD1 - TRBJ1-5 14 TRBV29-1 CSVASGGPNQPQHF
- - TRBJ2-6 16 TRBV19 CASSTGTSSGANVLTF
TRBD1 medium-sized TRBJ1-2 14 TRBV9 CASSRTTGGYGYTF
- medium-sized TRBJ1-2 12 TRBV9 CASSPPWGGYTF
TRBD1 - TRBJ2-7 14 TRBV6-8 CASSIAGTGNEQYF
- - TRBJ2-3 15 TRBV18 CASSPGRGSADTQYF
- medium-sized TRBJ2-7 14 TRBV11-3 CASSLTGQAYEQYF
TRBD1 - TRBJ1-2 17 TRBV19 CASTSPGQRQRNYGYTF
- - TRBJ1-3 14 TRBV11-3 CASSAPSSGNTIYF
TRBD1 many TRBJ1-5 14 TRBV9 CASSLQGGVQPQHF
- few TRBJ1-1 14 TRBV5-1 CASSLRERGTEAFF
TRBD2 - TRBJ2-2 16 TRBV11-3 CASSETSGTYTGELFF
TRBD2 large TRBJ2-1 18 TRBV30 CAWSVRWTSGGRHNEQFF
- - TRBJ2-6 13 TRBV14 CASSPWNKGVLTF
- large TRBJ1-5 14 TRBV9 CASSAPGIFQPQHF
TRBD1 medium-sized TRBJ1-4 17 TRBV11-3 CASSTRTGGETNEKLFF
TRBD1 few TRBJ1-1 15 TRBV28 CASTVWTGGNTEAFF
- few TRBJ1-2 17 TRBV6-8 CASSYVVGTQPDYGYTF
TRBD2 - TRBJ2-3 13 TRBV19 CATPSGDTDTQYF
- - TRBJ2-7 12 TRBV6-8 CASSYDRYEQYF
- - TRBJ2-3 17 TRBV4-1 CASSQDPPGAGPGTQYF
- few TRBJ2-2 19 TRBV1 CASSQVQDRSASRGGELFF
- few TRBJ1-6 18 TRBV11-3 CASSLEGFPISYNSPLHF
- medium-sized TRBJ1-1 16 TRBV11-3 CASSSGTAGLNTEAFF
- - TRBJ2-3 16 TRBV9 CASSVAVYSPSDTQYF
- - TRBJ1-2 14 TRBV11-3 CASRPWGTNYGYTF
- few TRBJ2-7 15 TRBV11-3 CASSLERARAYEQYF
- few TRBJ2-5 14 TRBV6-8 CASSYRTRGATQYF
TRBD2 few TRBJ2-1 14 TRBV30 CAWRLAGVRGEQFF